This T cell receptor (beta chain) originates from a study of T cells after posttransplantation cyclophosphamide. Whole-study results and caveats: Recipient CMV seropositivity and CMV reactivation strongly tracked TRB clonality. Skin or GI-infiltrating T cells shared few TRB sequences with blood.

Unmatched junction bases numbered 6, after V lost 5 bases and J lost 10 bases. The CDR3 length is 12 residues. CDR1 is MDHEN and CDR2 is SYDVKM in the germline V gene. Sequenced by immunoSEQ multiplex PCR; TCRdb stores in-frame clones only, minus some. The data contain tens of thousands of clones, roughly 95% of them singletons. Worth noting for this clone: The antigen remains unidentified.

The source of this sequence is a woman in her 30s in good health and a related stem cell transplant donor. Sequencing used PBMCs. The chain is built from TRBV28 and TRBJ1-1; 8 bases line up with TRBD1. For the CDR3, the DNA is TGTGCCAGCAGTCCCAGGACAGGGAGAGCTTTCTTT. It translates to CASSPRTGRAFF.